Presented here are 3 T cell receptor beta chains from one specimen sequenced in a study of CD8 T cells in Susac syndrome. When the RNA was reverse transcribed, random hexamers were used with an input of about 0.5 to 1 ug. MiXCR, applied by TCRdb to the immunoSEQ multiplex PCR reads, yields one record per CDR3 protein. This sample carries about 240,000 distinct CDR3 sequences, about 96% of them seen once, and the ten largest clones take about 0.1%. Sequencing input: CD4+ T cells from PBMCs. These receptors came from a human donor with Susac syndrome.

Details on this clonotype: An end of the junction does not agree with germline; a read error may underlie this. The chain recombines TRBV7-7 with TRBJ2-2; D ambiguous. The CDR3 covers 17 residues. Per the germline V gene, CDR1 is SSHAT and CDR2 is FNYEAQ (reference sequence). CDR3 loop: CASSYYDAEPNTGELFF. The CDR3 DNA sequence: TGTGCTAGCAGCTACTACGATGCGGAACCGAACACCGGGGAGCTGTTTTTT.

The chain employs TRBV4-2 and TRBJ2-2; D ambiguous. The CDR3 consists of 15 residues. V was trimmed by 1 base and J by 0 bases, leaving 6 bases between them. The germline CDR1 and CDR2 sequences are LGHNA and YNFKEQ. In nucleotides, the CDR3 is TGTGCCAGCAGCCAAGTTAAGACGAACACCGGGGAGCTGTTTTTT. It specifies CASSQVKTNTGELFF.

The gene calls are TRBV20-1 and TRBJ2-3, with 9 positions matching TRBD2. V dropped 3 bases and J dropped 8; count of bases not matched to a gene: 12. The CDR3 spans 15 residues. CDR1 is DFQATT and CDR2 is SNEGSKA in the germline V gene (reference sequence). The CDR3 nucleotides are TGCAGTGCTAGTCTCGTAGCGGGAGAACTCGGTACGCAGTATTTT. Translating it yields CSASLVAGELGTQYF.